This T cell receptor (beta chain) was recorded in a study of T-cell memory formation after mild COVID-19. Using constant-segment primers, 5'RACE produced TCR alpha and TCR beta cDNA libraries carrying sample barcodes and UMIs. MiXCR was run by TCRdb on the 5' RACE reads, yielding one entry per CDR3 protein. Here the sample spans 350,000 or so distinct CDR3 sequences, 10% to 15% being singletons. General study results and limits: Contracting clones from day 15 to 85 had balanced CD4/CD8; later expanders favoured CD4+.

Germline V lookup: CDR1 PRHDT, CDR2 FYEKMQ (reference sequence). This CDR3 region has 15 residues. V lost 0 bases and J 2 bases, leaving 11 bases between the germline ends. In regard to this clonotype: Its target is unknown.

The chain combines TRBV13 with TRBJ2-7; D not resolved. The sequenced material came from PBMCs or a T cell subset sorted from them (not recorded which). The receptor was isolated from a young man who had mild COVID-19 (a few samples of this study predate the infection). Cell type and time point are not known. The CDR3 loop is CASSLGGTGPYEQYF. The CDR3 DNA sequence: TGTGCCAGCAGCTTAGGGGGCACCGGCCCCTACGAGCAGTACTTC.